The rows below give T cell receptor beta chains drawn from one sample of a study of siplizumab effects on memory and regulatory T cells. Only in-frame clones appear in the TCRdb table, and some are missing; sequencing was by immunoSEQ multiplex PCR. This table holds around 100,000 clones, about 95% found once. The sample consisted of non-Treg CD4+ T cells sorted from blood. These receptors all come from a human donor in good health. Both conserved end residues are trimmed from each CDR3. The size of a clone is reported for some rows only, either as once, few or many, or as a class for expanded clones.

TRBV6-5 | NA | ASSYDGVVSYEQY
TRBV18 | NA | ASSRGVFSNYGYT
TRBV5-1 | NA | ASSFGTSGRTQETQY
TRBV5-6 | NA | ASSLSGGGGYT
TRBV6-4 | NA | ASTIDPGANVLT
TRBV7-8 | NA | ASSWQGIDSPLH
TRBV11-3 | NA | ASSLSGGKGGELF
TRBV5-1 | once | ASSLMWGRDTEAF
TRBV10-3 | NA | AITAGVRDSPLH
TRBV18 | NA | ASSPGLETAELF
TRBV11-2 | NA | ASSRGGTSDYEQY
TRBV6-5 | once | ASSPGTGVGEQY
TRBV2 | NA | ASSLGRRETQY
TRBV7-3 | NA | ASSLKAGGPEQY
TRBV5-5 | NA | ASSLGQDRNIQY
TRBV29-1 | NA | SQAELNTEAF
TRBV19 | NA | ASSTPGQGKKPQH
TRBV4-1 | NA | ASSHGRGSYGYT
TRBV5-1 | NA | ASSASGGFTEAF
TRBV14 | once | ASSQDRGSSYEQY
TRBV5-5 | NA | ASHRTSGVYNEQF
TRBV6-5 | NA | ASSYSRNTEAF
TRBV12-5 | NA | ASGLANLLTVNEQF
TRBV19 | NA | ASSIARGGGQETQY
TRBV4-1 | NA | ASSQDSVTGQGETQY
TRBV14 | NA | ASNKRVGGSTDTQY
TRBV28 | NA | ASSFLSGGDNSPLH
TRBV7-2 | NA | ASSLKGTNQPQH
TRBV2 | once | AITTGDPLTYEQY
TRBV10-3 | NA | AIKRADEQY
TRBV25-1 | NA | ASSRGATGTGVYNEQF
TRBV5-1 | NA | ASSFVSGRLNTGELF
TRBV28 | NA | ASQKGVGRIYGYT
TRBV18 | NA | ASSPPIQGRKGTEAF
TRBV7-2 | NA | ASSPTLVGEQY
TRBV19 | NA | ASSWGGTVNTGELF
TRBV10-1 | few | ASSASQLDGYT
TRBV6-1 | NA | ASSRRVYEQY
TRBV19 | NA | ATSTAWGETQY
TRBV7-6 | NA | ASSLETGGLYEQY
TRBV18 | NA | ASSPRTSGSFANEQF
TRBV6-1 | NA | ASRRATAQGYT
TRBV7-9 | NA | ASSLASGPLQAQF
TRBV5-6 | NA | ASSAKTGNYEQY
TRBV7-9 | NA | ASSLVAGGVNEQF
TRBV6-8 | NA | ASNLEGGSSYEQY
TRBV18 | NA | ASSPTRSDTQY
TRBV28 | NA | ASSLFLDRGPLYGYT
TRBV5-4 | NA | ASSLAGVNTGELF
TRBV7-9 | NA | ASSLVGLAAYNEQF
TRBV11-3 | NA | ASSPEAGGGSQY
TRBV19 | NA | ASSSQGESSYEQY
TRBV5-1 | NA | ASSPSVGGQGAWEQY
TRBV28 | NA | ASRLTGIDIQY
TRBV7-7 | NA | ASSARGHQETQY
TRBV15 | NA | ATSGFQPGTDTQY
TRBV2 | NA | ASSVRLAGVNEQF
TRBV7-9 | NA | ASSLTGSSYNSPLH
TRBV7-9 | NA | ASSQGQGQFSGELF
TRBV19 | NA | ASSPLRKSGDPNEQF